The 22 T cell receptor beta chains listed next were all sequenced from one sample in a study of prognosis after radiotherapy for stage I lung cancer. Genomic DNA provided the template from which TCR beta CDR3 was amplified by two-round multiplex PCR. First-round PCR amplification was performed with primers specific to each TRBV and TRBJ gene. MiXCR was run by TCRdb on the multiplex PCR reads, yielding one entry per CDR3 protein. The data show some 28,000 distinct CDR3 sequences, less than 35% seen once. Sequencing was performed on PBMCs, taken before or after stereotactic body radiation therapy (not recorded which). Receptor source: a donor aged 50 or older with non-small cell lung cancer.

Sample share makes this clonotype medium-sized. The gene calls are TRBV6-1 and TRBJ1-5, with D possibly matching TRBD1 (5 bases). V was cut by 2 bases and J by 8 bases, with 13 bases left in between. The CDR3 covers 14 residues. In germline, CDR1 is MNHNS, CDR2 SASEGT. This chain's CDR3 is CASSETGPVKPQHF. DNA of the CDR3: TGTGCCAGCAGTGAAACAGGACCGGTTAAGCCCCAGCATTTT.

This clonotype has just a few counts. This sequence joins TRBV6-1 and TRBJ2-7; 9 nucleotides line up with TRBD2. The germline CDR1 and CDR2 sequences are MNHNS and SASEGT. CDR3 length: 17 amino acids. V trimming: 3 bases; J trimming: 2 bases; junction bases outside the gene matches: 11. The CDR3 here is CASSDRDWREGTYEQYF. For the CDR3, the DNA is TGTGCCAGCAGTGACAGGGACTGGCGGGAGGGCACCTACGAGCAGTACTTC.

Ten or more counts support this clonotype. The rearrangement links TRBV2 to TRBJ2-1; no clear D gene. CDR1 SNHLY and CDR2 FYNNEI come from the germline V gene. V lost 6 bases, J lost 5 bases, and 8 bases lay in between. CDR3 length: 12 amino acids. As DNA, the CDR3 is TGTGCCAGCAGACGCCCGGACAATGAGCAGTTCTTC. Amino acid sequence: CASRRPDNEQFF.

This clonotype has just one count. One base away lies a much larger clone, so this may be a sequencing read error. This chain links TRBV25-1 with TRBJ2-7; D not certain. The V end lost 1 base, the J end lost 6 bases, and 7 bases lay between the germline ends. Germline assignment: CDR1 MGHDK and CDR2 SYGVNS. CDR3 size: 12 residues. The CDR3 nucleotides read TGTGCCAGCAGTGAATTACGAAGCGAGCAGTACTTC. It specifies CASSELRSEQYF.

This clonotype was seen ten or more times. The CDR3 nucleotides are TGTGCCAGCAGCTTAGGTGGCTCTGGAAACACCATATATTTT. Translation: CASSLGGSGNTIYF. The chain combines TRBV7-9 with TRBJ1-3; D is ambiguous. Trimming left V 1 base short and J 0 bases short, with 4 bases between. From germline, CDR1 is SEHNR and CDR2 FQNEAQ (reference sequence). This CDR3 is built from 14 residues.

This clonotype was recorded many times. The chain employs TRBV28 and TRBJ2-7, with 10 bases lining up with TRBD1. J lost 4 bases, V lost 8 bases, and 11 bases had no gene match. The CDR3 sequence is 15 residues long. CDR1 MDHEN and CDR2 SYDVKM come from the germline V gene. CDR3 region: CASGLRDRGRYEQYF. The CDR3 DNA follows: TGTGCCAGCGGCCTCCGGGACAGGGGAAGGTACGAGCAGTACTTC.

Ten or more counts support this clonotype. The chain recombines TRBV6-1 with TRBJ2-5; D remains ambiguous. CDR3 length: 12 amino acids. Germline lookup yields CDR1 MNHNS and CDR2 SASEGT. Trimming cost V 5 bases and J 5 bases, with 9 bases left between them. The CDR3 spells CASSSSPETQYF. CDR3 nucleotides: TGTGCCAGCAGTAGCAGTCCCGAGACCCAGTACTTC.

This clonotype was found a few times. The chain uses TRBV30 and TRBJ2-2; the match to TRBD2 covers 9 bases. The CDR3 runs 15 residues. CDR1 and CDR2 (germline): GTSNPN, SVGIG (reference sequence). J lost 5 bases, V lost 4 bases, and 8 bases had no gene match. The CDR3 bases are TGTGCCTGGAAGCTAGCGGGGACGTCAACCGGGGAGCTGTTTTTT. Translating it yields CAWKLAGTSTGELFF.

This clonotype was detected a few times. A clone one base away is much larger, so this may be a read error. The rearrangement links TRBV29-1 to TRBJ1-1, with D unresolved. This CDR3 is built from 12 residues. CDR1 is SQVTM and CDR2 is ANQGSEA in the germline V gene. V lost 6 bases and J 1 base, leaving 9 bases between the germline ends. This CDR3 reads CSVLQWNTEAFF. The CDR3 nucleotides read TGCAGCGTCCTACAGTGGAACACTGAAGCTTTCTTT.

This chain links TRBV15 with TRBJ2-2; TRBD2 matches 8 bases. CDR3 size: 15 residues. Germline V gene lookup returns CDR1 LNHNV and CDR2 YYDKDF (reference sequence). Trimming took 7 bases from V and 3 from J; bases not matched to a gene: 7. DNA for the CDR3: TGTGCCACCACCGCGGGAGGCCGTGACACCGGGGAGCTGTTTTTT. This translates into CATTAGGRDTGELFF.

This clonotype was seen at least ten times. CDR3 in DNA: TGTGCCAGCAGCTCAGGACAGGGCACAGATACGCAGTATTTT. Protein: CASSSGQGTDTQYF. This chain joins TRBV5-6 and TRBJ2-3; 7 positions match TRBD1. The CDR3 is 14 amino acids. Germline V gives CDR1 SGHDT, CDR2 YYEEEE. With 3 bases clipped from V and 1 base from J, the junction kept 2 bases outside the gene matches.

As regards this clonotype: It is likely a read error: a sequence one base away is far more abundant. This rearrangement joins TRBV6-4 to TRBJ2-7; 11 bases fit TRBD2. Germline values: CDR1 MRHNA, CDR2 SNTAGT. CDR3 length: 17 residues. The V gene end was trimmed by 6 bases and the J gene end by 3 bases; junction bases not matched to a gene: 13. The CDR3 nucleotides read TGTGCCAGCAGATATGGTGGACTAGCGGGCCACCACTACGAGCAGTACTTC. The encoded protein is CASRYGGLAGHHYEQYF.

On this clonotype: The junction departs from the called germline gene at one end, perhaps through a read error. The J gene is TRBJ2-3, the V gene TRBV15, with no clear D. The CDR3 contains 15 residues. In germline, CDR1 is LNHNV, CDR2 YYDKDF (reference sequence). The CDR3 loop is CVTSRGADTTDTQYF. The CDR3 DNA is TGTGTCACCAGCAGAGGTGCGGATACCACAGATACTCAGTATTTT.

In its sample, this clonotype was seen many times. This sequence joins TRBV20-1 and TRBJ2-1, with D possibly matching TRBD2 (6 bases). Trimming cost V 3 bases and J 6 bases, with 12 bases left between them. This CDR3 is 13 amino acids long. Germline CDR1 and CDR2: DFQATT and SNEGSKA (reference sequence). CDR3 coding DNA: TGCAGTGCTAGCGAGCGGGTGGGCAATGAGCAGTTCTTC. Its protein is CSASERVGNEQFF.

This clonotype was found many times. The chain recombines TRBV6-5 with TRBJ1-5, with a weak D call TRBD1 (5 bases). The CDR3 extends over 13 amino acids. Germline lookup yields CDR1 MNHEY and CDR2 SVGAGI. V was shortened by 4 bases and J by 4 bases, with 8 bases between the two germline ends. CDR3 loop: CASSSGVNQPQHF. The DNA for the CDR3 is TGTGCCAGCAGTTCGGGGGTTAATCAGCCCCAGCATTTT.

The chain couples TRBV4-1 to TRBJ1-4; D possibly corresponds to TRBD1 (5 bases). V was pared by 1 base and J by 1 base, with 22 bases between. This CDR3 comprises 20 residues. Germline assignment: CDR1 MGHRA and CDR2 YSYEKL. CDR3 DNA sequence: TGCGCCAGCAGCCAAGGACCCGAATCGTTGGGGCTGAAAACTAATGAAAAACTGTTTTTT. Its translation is CASSQGPESLGLKTNEKLFF.

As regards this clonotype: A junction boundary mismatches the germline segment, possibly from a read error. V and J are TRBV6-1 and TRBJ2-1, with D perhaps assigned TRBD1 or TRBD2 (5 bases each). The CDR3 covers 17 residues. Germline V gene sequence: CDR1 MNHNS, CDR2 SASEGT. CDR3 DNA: TGTGCCAGCAGTGAGAGGGGCGCGACGAGCTCCTTCAATGACCAGTTCTTC. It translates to CASSERGATSSFNDQFF.

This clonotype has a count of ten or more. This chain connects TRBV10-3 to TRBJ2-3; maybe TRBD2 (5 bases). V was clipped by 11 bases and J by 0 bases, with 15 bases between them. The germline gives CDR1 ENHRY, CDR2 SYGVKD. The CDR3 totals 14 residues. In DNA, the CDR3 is TGTGCCGCAGGAGGAGGCAGTAGCACAGATACGCAGTATTTT. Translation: CAAGGGSSTDTQYF.

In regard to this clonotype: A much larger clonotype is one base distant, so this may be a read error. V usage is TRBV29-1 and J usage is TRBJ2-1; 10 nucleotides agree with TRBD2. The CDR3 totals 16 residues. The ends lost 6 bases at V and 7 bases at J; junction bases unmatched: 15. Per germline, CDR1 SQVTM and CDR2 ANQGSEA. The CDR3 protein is CSVRQSLAGERNEQFF. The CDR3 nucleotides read TGCAGCGTACGACAAAGTCTAGCGGGAGAACGGAATGAGCAGTTCTTC.

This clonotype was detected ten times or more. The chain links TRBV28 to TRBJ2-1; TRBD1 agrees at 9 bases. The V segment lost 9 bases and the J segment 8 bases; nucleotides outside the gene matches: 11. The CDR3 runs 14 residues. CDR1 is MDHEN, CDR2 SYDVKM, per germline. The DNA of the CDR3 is TGTGCCAGTTCCGGGACAGGGAGTTCCCATGAGCAGTTCTTC. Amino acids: CASSGTGSSHEQFF.

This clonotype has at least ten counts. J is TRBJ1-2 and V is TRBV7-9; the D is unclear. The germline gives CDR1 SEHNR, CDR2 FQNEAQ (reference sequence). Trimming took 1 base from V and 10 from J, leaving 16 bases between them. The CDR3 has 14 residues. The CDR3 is CASSLGRAEGPYTF. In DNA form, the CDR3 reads TGTGCCAGCAGCTTAGGTAGGGCCGAAGGGCCCTACACCTTC. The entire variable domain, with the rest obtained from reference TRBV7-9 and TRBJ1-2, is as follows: DTGVSQNPRHKITKRGQNVTFRCDPISEHNRLYWYRQTLGQGPEFLTYFQNEAQLEKSRLLSDRFSAERPKGSFSTLEIQRTEQGDSAMYLCASSLGRAEGPYTFGSGTRLTVV.

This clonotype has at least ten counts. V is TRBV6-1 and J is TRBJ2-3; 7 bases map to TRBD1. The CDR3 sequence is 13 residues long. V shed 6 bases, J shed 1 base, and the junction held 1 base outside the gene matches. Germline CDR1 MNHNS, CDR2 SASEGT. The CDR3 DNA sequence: TGTGCCAGCAGAGGGACAGGCACAGATACGCAGTATTTT. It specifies CASRGTGTDTQYF.